Below, one TCR beta chain is given with its context. These data are taken from a study of blood T cell repertoires in COVID-19. Study context: From T cells, B-cell-depleted T cells, or PBMCs came the material, which was cDNA or gDNA.

Followed over time, Seattle patients had been enrolled while infection was active. Methods used by the authors: Amplification of reference gene primers was used by the study to estimate nucleated cell counts. Repertoires were generated with immunoSEQ multiplex PCR, while TCRdb's copy carries only in-frame clones and drops some. Clone size and the V and J calls come from that table; the DNA yielded D and trimming. The top ten hold roughly 12% of the sample, which has more than 150,000 clones, roughly 81% seen once. Germline V gene sequence: CDR1 SGHTA, CDR2 FQGNSA. The CDR3 runs 16 residues. The V end lost 1 base, the J end lost 2 bases, and 9 bases lay between the germline ends.

Sequenced input: peripheral blood. The source is a woman of 80 years or more with COVID-19, enrolled during active disease. The chain joins TRBV7-2 to TRBJ1-6, with D perhaps matching TRBD1 (5 bases). The CDR3 DNA reads as TGTGCCAGCAGCTTAGAGCAGGGCGCCTATAATTCACCCCTCCACTTT. Its translation: CASSLEQGAYNSPLHF.